The rows below give T cell receptor beta chains drawn from one sample of a study of T-cell memory formation after mild COVID-19. TCRdb fed the 5' RACE reads into MiXCR, producing one record per CDR3 protein. The sample shows about 170,000 distinct CDR3 sequences, over 10% of them seen only once. Sequenced sample: PBMCs or a T cell subset sorted from them (not recorded which). These receptors came from a man aged 18 to 29 who had mild COVID-19 (a few samples of this study predate the infection). Cell type and time point are not known. The conserved cysteine and the conserved F or W are not part of the CDR3 here. The order of the fields is D gene, V gene, J gene, CDR3 protein. The D gene is left open where the match is weak.

NA	TRBV18	TRBJ1-2	ASSPDNYNYGYT
NA	TRBV7-6	TRBJ2-3	ASSSLGGWDTDTQY
TRBD1	TRBV5-1	TRBJ2-2	ASRSTPGQGAKTGELF
TRBD1	TRBV20-1	TRBJ2-1	SASGQGKNNEQF
TRBD1	TRBV7-9	TRBJ1-4	ASSLTGVPNEKLF
NA	TRBV21-1	TRBJ2-1	ASSKEPSLRNEQF
NA	TRBV5-5	TRBJ2-2	ASSPEGVGELF
NA	TRBV20-1	TRBJ1-6	SARDSGVRSPLH
TRBD1	TRBV12-3/TRBV12-4	TRBJ2-4	ASSLGRGAKNIQY
NA	TRBV12-3/TRBV12-4	TRBJ2-6	ASSLGGDGANVLT
TRBD1	TRBV7-9	TRBJ2-7	ASSALDRDTYEQY
NA	TRBV29-1	TRBJ1-2	SVAPIEERGRATYGYT
NA	TRBV20-1	TRBJ1-5	SARPGGNQPQH
NA	TRBV7-2	TRBJ2-3	ASSWLNKGVEY
NA	TRBV10-3	TRBJ2-6	AISELESGANVLT
TRBD1	TRBV5-1	TRBJ1-1	ASRGTVGTEAF
TRBD1	TRBV7-2	TRBJ1-6	ASSLAGTATNSPLH
TRBD2	TRBV20-1	TRBJ2-5	SARPLGLADQETQY
TRBD1	TRBV11-2	TRBJ2-7	ASSLGTTGMIHEQY
TRBD2	TRBV9	TRBJ2-1	ASSGTSIDEQF
NA	TRBV3-1	TRBJ2-7	ASADSISYEQY
TRBD1	TRBV28	TRBJ1-2	ASSAPGQGGGYT
TRBD2	TRBV7-2	TRBJ2-5	ASSLALAGGQETQY
NA	TRBV3-1	TRBJ2-7	ASSHQDTAKY
NA	TRBV6-5	TRBJ2-5	ASRPAGRRPGKTQY
NA	TRBV5-1	TRBJ2-7	ASSLGDIYYEQY
TRBD1	TRBV5-6	TRBJ1-1	ASTGQGAAEAF
NA	TRBV18	TRBJ1-1	ASSPRAGDNTEAF
NA	TRBV7-2	TRBJ1-2	ASSRLLSAEGGYT
NA	TRBV12-3/TRBV12-4	TRBJ1-6	ASTNGQSWSPLH
TRBD2	TRBV7-2	TRBJ2-5	ASSLPAGGQETQY
NA	TRBV4-3	TRBJ1-1	ASSQDLLSLGDTEAF
NA	TRBV20-1	TRBJ2-5	SASKGQETQY
NA	TRBV30	TRBJ1-1	AWSVLGSNTEAF
TRBD1	TRBV9	TRBJ2-2	ASSGRGHGELF
NA	TRBV7-9	TRBJ1-1	ASSLGVSKNTEAF
NA	TRBV3-1	TRBJ1-2	ASSQFGYGYT
NA	TRBV5-1	TRBJ2-5	ASSLGGEEETQY
NA	TRBV29-1	TRBJ1-2	SVERSVLYGYT
TRBD2	TRBV12-3/TRBV12-4	TRBJ2-1	ASGLAGGYNEQF
NA	TRBV10-3	TRBJ1-1	AITRDPMNTEAF
NA	TRBV12-3/TRBV12-4	TRBJ2-5	ASSEGGLAKETQY
NA	TRBV3-1	TRBJ1-1	ASSQARGNTEAF
TRBD1	TRBV11-3	TRBJ2-1	ASSLDQSGTGSYNEQF
NA	TRBV10-1	TRBJ2-7	ASSESTTYEQY
NA	TRBV28	TRBJ2-3	ASRSSTDTQY
NA	TRBV7-2	TRBJ1-1	ASSFQWNTEAF
NA	TRBV7-2	TRBJ2-1	ASSPTDRYNEQF
TRBD1	TRBV9	TRBJ1-1	ASSVAKDRGQTEAF